A single sample is the source of the 2 T cell receptor beta chains below, sequenced in a study of blood T cells in healthy people across ages. Then a second PCR, running about 7 to 11 cycles, was carried out with a sample-barcoded 5' primer and a J-beta primer mix. From the 5' RACE reads, TCRdb called clonotypes with MiXCR, one entry per CDR3 protein. This sample yields under 2 million distinct CDR3 sequences, of which roughly 32% are seen a single time; about 10% belongs to the top ten. The sample was blood. The receptors originated from a woman in her twenties or thirties in good health.

This clonotype came up a few times. V is TRBV27 and J is TRBJ1-4, with 9 positions matching TRBD1. Germline V gene sequence: CDR1 MNHEY, CDR2 SMNVEV (reference sequence). The CDR3 length is 14 residues. The chain's CDR3 is CATRGQGRLGKLFF. The CDR3 DNA reads as TGTGCTACCCGGGGACAGGGTAGATTGGGAAAACTGTTTTTT. Variable domain in full (rest from reference TRBV27 and TRBJ1-4): EAQVTQNPRYLITVTGKKLTVTCSQNMNHEYMSWYRQDPGLGLRQIYYSMNVEVTDKGDVPEGYKVSRKEKRNFPLILESPSPNQTSLYFCATRGQGRLGKLFFGSGTQLSVL.

The chain links TRBV6-5 to TRBJ1-1; the D gene is possibly TRBD1 (6 bases). This CDR3 is built from 15 residues. The germline V and J ends were trimmed by 7 bases and 1 base, with 16 bases remaining between them. CDR1 MNHEY and CDR2 SVGAGI come from the germline V gene. The CDR3 bases are TGTGCCAGCATTTCGAGAACAGGGCGGAACACTGAAGCTTTCTTT. Encoded protein: CASISRTGRNTEAFF.